This record covers a single TCR beta chain. These data come from a study of cytomegalovirus exposure and HLA in healthy donors. PCR used 60 Vbeta primers and 13 Jbeta primers. Method: immunoSEQ multiplex PCR; TCRdb's copy keeps in-frame clones and lacks some. The sample includes some 130,000 clones. Sequencing used PBMCs. The sequence was obtained from a man aged 18-30 years in good health and CMV-seronegative.

The CDR3, as DNA: TGTGCCAGCCAATGGGGCGGGACCGGCACAGATACGCAGTATTTT. As protein: CASQWGGTGTDTQYF. The chain is built from TRBV27 and TRBJ2-3, with a tentative D call TRBD2 (6 bases). Germline lookup yields CDR1 MNHEY and CDR2 SMNVEV (reference sequence). The CDR3 has 15 residues. Trimming took off 8 bases at V and 1 base at J, with 16 bases between the two ends.